This section outlines one T cell receptor (beta chain) sequence together with its context. Its target is unknown. One junction end does not reproduce the germline sequence, and a read error may be involved. TCR beta VDJ and CDR3 profiles were obtained from a genomic DNA template. TCRdb analysed the reads with MiXCR anew, one entry per CDR3 protein. The table records 15,000 to 25,000 distinct CDR3 sequences, 40% of them present only once. All sequencing subjects had displayed CD8+CD57+ cell expansion on flow cytometry. For 2 of 12 patients, CD8+CD57+ effector memory cells were sequenced as well. The patients, all of them, had severe acquired aplastic anemia. The CD8+CD57+ cell fraction, enriched with beads, gave a mean 1.6 ug DNA. The record originates from a study of CD8+CD57+ T cells in acquired aplastic anemia. Findings and limits, study-wide: Any difference that existed in CD8+ Simpson's diversity between patients and controls was not significant. CD8+CD57+ cells showed decreased diversity compared with total CD4+ and CD8+ cells in patients.

The TCR was taken from a human donor with aplastic anemia. Sample: CD8+CD57+ T cells sorted from PBMCs. Indicated subset: bead-enriched CD8+CD57+ effector memory T cells from SAA patients.

The CDR3 protein is CASSQDPGRQGAVDTQYF. CDR3 DNA sequence: TGCGCCAGCAGCCAAGATCCGGGGAGACAGGGGGCTGTAGATACGCAGTATTTT. The gene calls are TRBV7-9 and TRBJ2-3; 10 bases map to TRBD1. The CDR3 sequence is 18 residues long. The germline CDR1 and CDR2 sequences are SEHNR and FQNEAQ (reference sequence). Based on the CDR3 plus reference TRBV7-9 and TRBJ2-3, the full variable domain is DTGVSQNPRHKITKRGQNVTFRCDPISEHNRLYWYRQTLGQGPEFLTYFQNEAQLEKSRLLSDRFSAERPKGSFSTLEIQRTEQGDSAMYLCASSQDPGRQGAVDTQYFGPGTRLTVL.